This T cell receptor beta chain was sequenced during a study of patients and donors after allogeneic stem cell transplantation. Ten or more counts support this clonotype. TCRdb fed the RT-PCR reads into MiXCR, producing one record per CDR3 protein. The sample yields fewer than 75,000 distinct CDR3 sequences, around 27% seen once. The sample comprised blood, either unsorted or a sorted T cell fraction (not recorded which). This clonotype was sampled from a human donor who was either an allogeneic HSCT recipient or a stem cell or donor lymphocyte infusion donor (not recorded which). It is not recorded whose cells these are; they may come from a transplant donor.

CDR3 DNA sequence: TGTGCCAGCAGTCCAGGGTTTCGAGCTTTCTTT. Its translation: CASSPGFRAFF. The J gene is TRBJ1-1, the V gene TRBV12-3 or TRBV12-4; D might be TRBD1 (5 bases). V lost 5 bases to trimming and J lost 10 bases, with 11 bases between them. There are 11 residues in the CDR3.